Detailed here is one T cell receptor beta chain. The data derive from a study of blood T cell repertoires in COVID-19. Background on the study: PBMCs, B-cell-depleted T cells, or T cells were the source of the cDNA or gDNA that made up the material.

The V and J ends lost 2 bases and 16 bases, in that order; junction bases with no gene match: 6. This CDR3 contains 12 residues. In germline, CDR1 is KGHSH, CDR2 LQKENI. Using immunoSEQ multiplex PCR, the repertoire was profiled, and TCRdb retains in-frame clones only, with some absent. Of about 160,000 clones in the sample, about nine tenths were seen once. The source of this sequence is a woman aged 60-75 years who had recovered from COVID-19. The specimen was peripheral blood. This sequence joins TRBV18 and TRBJ1-5; 9 bases match TRBD1. Here the CDR3 DNA reads TGTGCCAGCTCACCAAGGACAGGGGAATATCATTTT. Its protein is CASSPRTGEYHF.